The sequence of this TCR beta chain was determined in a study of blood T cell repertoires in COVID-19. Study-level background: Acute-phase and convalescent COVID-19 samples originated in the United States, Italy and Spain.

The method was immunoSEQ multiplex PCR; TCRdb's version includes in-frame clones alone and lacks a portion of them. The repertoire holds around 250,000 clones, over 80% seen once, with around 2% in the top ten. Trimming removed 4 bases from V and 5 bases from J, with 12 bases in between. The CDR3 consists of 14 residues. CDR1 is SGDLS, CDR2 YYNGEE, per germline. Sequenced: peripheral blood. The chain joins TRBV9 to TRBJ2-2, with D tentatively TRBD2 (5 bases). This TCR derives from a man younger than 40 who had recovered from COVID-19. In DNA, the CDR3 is TGTGCCAGCAGCATCCACCGGGGTACCGGGGAGCTGTTTTTT. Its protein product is CASSIHRGTGELFF.